One and the same sample provided the 10 T cell receptor beta chains below, sequenced in a study of response to subunit inactivated influenza vaccine. From the RT-PCR reads, TCRdb called clonotypes with MiXCR, one entry per CDR3 protein. This sample has 610,000 or so distinct CDR3 sequences; less than 15% occur once, and the top ten carry roughly 10%. This material consisted of PBMCs from blood, taken about 13 days after vaccination. These receptors all stem from a man in his fifties or sixties who received an inactivated influenza vaccine.

This sequence joins TRBV20-1 and TRBJ2-1; 9 bases line up with TRBD2. The germline CDR1 and CDR2 sequences are DFQATT and SNEGSKA (reference sequence). V shed 2 bases and J 4 bases; nucleotides not matched to a gene: 6. The CDR3 runs 15 residues. CDR3 region: CSARRVLAGYNEQFF. DNA for the CDR3: TGCAGTGCTAGAAGGGTCCTAGCGGGGTACAATGAGCAGTTCTTC.

This clonotype was seen at least ten times. V usage is TRBV20-1 and J usage is TRBJ1-2; TRBD1 matches at 9 bases. V dropped 6 bases and J dropped 5; count of bases not matched to a gene: 13. Germline CDR1 reads DFQATT; CDR2 reads SNEGSKA (reference sequence). This CDR3 is 15 amino acids long. Here the CDR3 reads CSATPPGQGGYGYTF. CDR3 bases: TGCAGTGCCACTCCTCCGGGACAGGGAGGGTATGGCTACACCTTC.

The J gene is TRBJ2-1, the V gene TRBV5-1, with 7 bases lining up with TRBD2. CDR3 length: 15 residues. Germline V CDR1 and CDR2: SGHRS, YFSETQ. Losses at the gene ends were 4 bases for V and 7 bases for J; bases not matched to a gene: 11. The CDR3 region has the DNA TGCGCCAGCAGCCCCGTTGGGGGGGTAGCTAATGAGCAGTTCTTC. Its translation: CASSPVGGVANEQFF.

This clonotype was observed a few times. V is TRBV29-1 and J is TRBJ2-2; D remains unclear. The CDR3 consists of 13 residues. With 4 bases removed from V and 2 bases from J, the gap between germline ends came to 8 bases. From germline, CDR1 is SQVTM and CDR2 ANQGSEA. The CDR3 nucleotides read TGCAGCGTTGGAGCTGATAACACCGGGGAGCTGTTTTTT. Translating gives CSVGADNTGELFF.

The genes are TRBV7-2 and TRBJ2-1; D is unclear. Deletions cut 5 bases from V and 3 bases from J, with 14 bases between. The CDR3 runs to 15 residues. From germline, CDR1 is SGHTA and CDR2 FQGNSA. CDR3 loop: CASSELEQNYNEQFF. The CDR3 DNA reads as TGTGCCAGCAGCGAGCTGGAACAAAACTACAATGAGCAGTTCTTC. The full variable domain, its missing parts supplied by reference TRBV7-2 and TRBJ2-1, is GAGVSQSPSNKVTEKGKDVELRCDPISGHTALYWYRQSLGQGLEFLIYFQGNSAPDKSGLPSDRFSAERTGGSVSTLTIQRTQQEDSAVYLCASSELEQNYNEQFFGPGTRLTVL.

This clonotype was detected ten times or more. The rearrangement uses TRBV14 and TRBJ1-1; the D gene is possibly TRBD1 (6 bases). Per the germline V gene, CDR1 is SGHDN and CDR2 is FVKESK. The CDR3 spans 16 residues. V was cut by 3 bases and J by 7 bases, with 21 bases left in between. CDR3 DNA sequence: TGTGCCAGCAGCCAGATCGGGGGCGATGGGCGCGGTGAAGCTTTCTTT. It is translated as CASSQIGGDGRGEAFF.

This clonotype occurred many times. The J gene is TRBJ1-3, the V gene TRBV5-6; D is possibly TRBD1 (6 bases). The germline V and J ends were trimmed by 0 bases and 2 bases, with 12 bases remaining between them. Germline CDR1 and CDR2: SGHDT and YYEEEE. This CDR3 comprises 16 residues. The CDR3 region is CASSLGFGGPGNTIYF. CDR3 nucleotides: TGTGCCAGCAGCTTGGGGTTCGGGGGGCCTGGAAACACCATATATTTT.

The sample holds many counts of this clonotype. The chain uses TRBV2 and TRBJ2-3; D gene unclear. Germline CDR1 and CDR2: SNHLY and FYNNEI. This CDR3 has 14 amino acids. V was clipped by 2 bases and J by 3 bases, with 9 bases between them. The CDR3 loop is CASSEFPGTDTQYF. The CDR3 DNA sequence: TGTGCCAGCAGTGAATTCCCTGGGACAGATACGCAGTATTTT.

As to this clonotype: A much larger clone is a single base away; this may be a read error. This chain uses TRBV7-2 with TRBJ1-1; possibly TRBD1 for D (6 bases). In germline, CDR1 is SGHTA, CDR2 FQGNSA. V lost 2 bases and J lost 4, with 11 bases in between. The CDR3 sequence is 14 residues long. The CDR3 here is CASSLQGMGTEAFF. The CDR3 DNA reads TGTGCCAGCAGCTTACAGGGGATGGGCACTGAAGCTTTCTTT.

This clonotype appeared a few times. This chain links TRBV28 with TRBJ2-1; 10 nucleotides align to TRBD2. This CDR3 is 14 amino acids long. The trim removed 6 bases at V and 10 bases at J, leaving 9 bases unmatched. Germline assignment: CDR1 MDHEN and CDR2 SYDVKM. The DNA for the CDR3 is TGTGCCAGCAGGGGACTAGCGTCCTATGAGGAGCAGTTCTTC. Amino acids: CASRGLASYEEQFF. Together with reference TRBV28 and TRBJ2-1, the CDR3 gives the full variable domain: DVKVTQSSRYLVKRTGEKVFLECVQDMDHENMFWYRQDPGLGLRLIYFSYDVKMKEKGDIPEGYSVSREKKERFSLILESASTNQTSMYLCASRGLASYEEQFFGPGTRLTVL.